The 22 T cell receptor beta chains reported below all come from one sample, sequenced in a study of blood T cell repertoires in COVID-19. Assay: immunoSEQ multiplex PCR; the TCRdb copy retains only in-frame clones and omits some. The data contain about 50,000 clones, 83% of them singletons. The sample taken for sequencing was peripheral blood. The receptor source for this set is a man between 35 and 55 years old with acute or convalescent COVID-19.

Here the CDR3 DNA reads TGTGCCAGTAGTACGACAGGGCCAATGAACACTGAAGCTTTCTTT. Translation gives CASSTTGPMNTEAFF. The rearrangement joins TRBV19 to TRBJ1-1; the match to TRBD1 covers 7 bases. The CDR3 runs 15 residues. Germline CDR1 reads LNHDA; CDR2 reads SQIVND (reference sequence). The J segment lost 0 bases and the V segment lost 4 bases, leaving 5 bases of the junction unmatched.

The V call is TRBV19, the J call TRBJ1-4, with D possibly matching TRBD1 (5 bases). Germline-derived CDR1 and CDR2 are LNHDA and SQIVND (reference sequence). V was cut by 7 bases and J by 4 bases, with 13 bases left in between. The CDR3 has 14 residues. DNA of the CDR3: TGTGCCAGTAAGGGGCAGGCGATTAATGAAAAACTGTTTTTT. It encodes CASKGQAINEKLFF.

The chain carries TRBV5-1 and TRBJ2-1; tentatively, D is TRBD2 (6 bases). The CDR3 runs to 15 residues. Germline V gene lookup returns CDR1 SGHRS and CDR2 YFSETQ. Trimming removed 0 bases at V and 6 bases at J, with 13 bases between. CDR3 bases: TGCGCCAGCAGCTTGGCCGGCGGGGCGGCCAATGAGCAGTTCTTC. Translated, it gives CASSLAGGAANEQFF.

The chain links TRBV7-9 to TRBJ1-6; D possibly corresponds to TRBD1 (6 bases). V dropped 5 bases and J dropped 12 bases, with 11 bases sitting between them. Germline V gives CDR1 SEHNR, CDR2 FQNEAQ (reference sequence). The CDR3 is 12 amino acids. The CDR3 is CASSHRAGPLHF. The CDR3 DNA reads as TGTGCCAGCAGCCACAGGGCTGGACCCCTCCACTTT.

This chain joins TRBV27 and TRBJ2-1; 11 positions match TRBD2. The CDR3 has 21 amino acids. V trimming: 9 bases; J trimming: 8 bases; junction bases outside the gene matches: 30. Germline-derived CDR1 and CDR2 are MNHEY and SMNVEV (reference sequence). The CDR3, as DNA: TGTGCCAGTACTAGCGGGAGACAGATTAGCGAATTGCTCTCCTTCTTTGATGAGCAGTTCTTC. Its protein product is CASTSGRQISELLSFFDEQFF.

The rearrangement joins TRBV6-5 to TRBJ2-1; 7 nucleotides agree with TRBD2. Germline values: CDR1 MNHEY, CDR2 SVGAGI. This CDR3 comprises 14 residues. After removal of 6 bases from V and 6 bases from J, the junction contained 8 bases not matched to a gene. The CDR3 nucleotides are TGTGCCAGCAGGGGAGGGGCTAGCGGCAATGAGCAGTTCTTC. This gives the protein CASRGGASGNEQFF.

In this sample, this clone turned up a few times. The CDR3 region has the DNA TGTGCCACCAGTGACGACAGGGGGCGAAGCTCCGGGGAGCTGTTTTTT. Protein: CATSDDRGRSSGELFF. V usage is TRBV24-1 and J usage is TRBJ2-2; TRBD1 aligns across 10 bases. Germline V gene data show CDR1 as KGHDR and CDR2 as SFDVKD. V lost 4 bases to trimming and J lost 6 bases; unmatched junction nucleotides: 7. The CDR3 runs 16 residues.

Here the CDR3 reads CASSAGQSSGNTIYF. The CDR3 DNA follows: TGTGCCAGCAGCGCAGGACAGTCCTCTGGAAACACCATATATTTT. The chain couples TRBV5-6 to TRBJ1-3; TRBD1 is a possible D gene (6 bases). Per the germline V gene, CDR1 is SGHDT and CDR2 is YYEEEE. Deletions cut 4 bases from V and 0 bases from J, with 11 bases between. The CDR3 has 15 residues.

The chain joins TRBV14 to TRBJ1-3, with D perhaps matching TRBD1 (5 bases). Trimming cost V 0 bases and J 0 bases, with 9 bases left between them. This CDR3 is 16 amino acids long. From germline, CDR1 is SGHDN and CDR2 FVKESK. The DNA for the CDR3 is TGTGCCAGCAGCCAAGATCGGGGGAACTCTGGAAACACCATATATTTT. It codes for CASSQDRGNSGNTIYF. Based on the CDR3 plus reference TRBV14 and TRBJ1-3, the full variable domain is EAGVTQFPSHSVIEKGQTVTLRCDPISGHDNLYWYRRVMGKEIKFLLHFVKESKQDESGMPNNRFLAERTGGTYSTLKVQPAELEDSGVYFCASSQDRGNSGNTIYFGEGSWLTVV.

The genes are TRBV6-5 and TRBJ1-2, with no clear D. Between the trimmed V and J ends, which lost 7 bases and 5 bases, there was a span of 14 bases. The CDR3 sequence is 13 residues long. Germline CDR1 MNHEY, CDR2 SVGAGI. The DNA for the CDR3 is TGTGCCAGCATGAGGGAACGGATATATGGCTACACCTTC. Protein: CASMRERIYGYTF.

The V call is TRBV12-3 or TRBV12-4, the J call TRBJ1-2, with D possibly matching TRBD1 (5 bases). The CDR3 length is 12 residues. Between the trimmed V and J ends, which lost 3 bases and 5 bases, there was a span of 7 bases. The DNA of the CDR3 is TGTGCCAGCAGTTTTCCAGGGTATGGCTACACCTTC. This gives the protein CASSFPGYGYTF.

V gene TRBV6-5 combines with J gene TRBJ1-6; TRBD1 is a possible D gene (6 bases). V was pared by 10 bases and J by 7 bases, with 11 bases between. This CDR3 has 12 amino acids. Germline V CDR1 and CDR2: MNHEY, SVGAGI. The CDR3 nucleotides read TGTGCCACCAAAACAGGGAATTCACCCCTCCACTTT. It translates to CATKTGNSPLHF.

The V gene is TRBV5-5, the J gene TRBJ1-2, with 7 bases lining up with TRBD1. Trimming at V came to 3 bases and at J to 2 bases, leaving 10 bases not matched to a gene. The CDR3 loop spans 16 amino acids. Germline V gene data show CDR1 as SGHKS and CDR2 as YYEKEE (reference sequence). This chain's CDR3 is CASSWGGQVMNYGYTF. As DNA, the CDR3 is TGTGCCAGCAGCTGGGGAGGACAGGTCATGAACTATGGCTACACCTTC.

The genes are TRBV10-3 and TRBJ2-3; 8 nucleotides agree with TRBD2. Looked up from germline, CDR1 is ENHRY and CDR2 is SYGVKD. V trimming: 2 bases; J trimming: 0 bases; junction bases outside the gene matches: 4. The CDR3 extends over 16 amino acids. For the CDR3, the DNA is TGTGCCATCAGTGAGCGGGGGGGCCCCAGCACAGATACGCAGTATTTT. It encodes CAISERGGPSTDTQYF.

This clone is classed as medium-sized. The V and J genes are TRBV5-1 and TRBJ2-2; 10 nucleotides agree with TRBD1. The ends lost 1 base at V and 6 bases at J; junction bases unmatched: 6. Germline V gene sequence: CDR1 SGHRS, CDR2 YFSETQ. The CDR3 loop spans 16 amino acids. CDR3 sequence: CASSLSGTGDSGELFF. The CDR3 DNA sequence: TGCGCCAGCAGCTTGTCTGGGACAGGGGATTCCGGGGAGCTGTTTTTT.

This clone has more than one count but fewer than ten. The chain combines TRBV5-1 with TRBJ2-7; 10 bases fit TRBD2. The CDR3 totals 17 residues. With V trimmed by 4 bases and J by 4 bases, 14 bases remained unmatched. In germline, CDR1 is SGHRS, CDR2 YFSETQ. The CDR3 here is CASSPGSLAGVYYEQYF. The CDR3 bases are TGCGCCAGCAGCCCTGGAAGCCTAGCGGGAGTGTATTACGAGCAGTACTTC. Complete variable domain (other parts from reference TRBV5-1 and TRBJ2-7): KAGVTQTPRYLIKTRGQQVTLSCSPISGHRSVSWYQQTPGQGLQFLFEYFSETQRNKGNFPGRFSGRQFSNSRSEMNVSTLELGDSALYLCASSPGSLAGVYYEQYFGPGTRLTVT.

V and J are TRBV18 and TRBJ1-1; perhaps TRBD1 as D (5 bases). CDR3 length equals 15 residues. Between the trimmed V and J ends, which lost 3 bases and 4 bases, there was a span of 15 bases. Germline V gene data show CDR1 as KGHSH and CDR2 as LQKENI. The CDR3 region has the DNA TGTGCCAGCTCACCCGTGGGGTCGGGGGTCACTGAAGCTTTCTTT. As protein: CASSPVGSGVTEAFF.

This clone has just one count. This chain links TRBV12-3 or TRBV12-4 with TRBJ2-7, with a tentative D call TRBD2 (5 bases). V was trimmed by 2 bases and J by 4 bases, leaving 6 bases between them. The CDR3 loop spans 12 amino acids. In DNA, the CDR3 is TGTGCCAGCAGTTTAAGAGGGTACGAGCAGTACTTC. Protein product: CASSLRGYEQYF.

V usage is TRBV10-3 and J usage is TRBJ1-1, with 9 positions matching TRBD1. Germline loops: CDR1 ENHRY, CDR2 SYGVKD. The CDR3 runs 14 residues. With V trimmed by 6 bases and J by 7 bases, 9 bases remained unmatched. CDR3 region: CAIRNRGQALEAFF. Written as DNA, the CDR3 is TGTGCCATCAGGAACAGGGGGCAGGCCCTTGAAGCTTTCTTT.

By share, this clone counts as medium-sized. At one end the junction does not follow the germline gene, possibly because of a read error. V and J are TRBV7-8 and TRBJ2-7; 7 nucleotides line up with TRBD1. The CDR3 spans 12 residues. Germline V lookup: CDR1 SGHVS, CDR2 FQNEAQ. The CDR3 nucleotides are TGTGCCAGCAGCTTACCAAGACAGGGCTGGGACTTC. Amino acid sequence: CASSLPRQGWDF.

V and J are TRBV3-1 (or the pseudogene TRBV3-2) and TRBJ2-7, with a tentative D call TRBD2 (6 bases). Trimming pared 5 bases from V and 4 bases from J, leaving 15 bases between. Germline V CDR1 and CDR2: LGHDT, YNNKEL (reference sequence). CDR3 length: 14 amino acids. CDR3: CASSTTGGGYEQYF. CDR3 coding DNA: TGTGCCAGCAGCACCACAGGTGGAGGGTACGAGCAGTACTTC.

This clone has only a few counts. The chain couples TRBV6-5 to TRBJ1-2; tentative D call: TRBD1 (6 bases). Trimming took off 8 bases at V and 5 bases at J, with 18 bases between the two ends. The CDR3 has 14 residues. Per germline, CDR1 MNHEY and CDR2 SVGAGI. DNA of the CDR3: TGTGCCAGCTTGGATCAGGGGAATTGGTATGGCTACACCTTC. It translates to CASLDQGNWYGYTF.